Following are 9 T cell receptor beta chains from one sample sequenced in a study of cytomegalovirus exposure and HLA in healthy donors (dated by TCRdb to the late 2010s). Receptor libraries were prepared by the immunoSEQ multiplex PCR assay. A mixture of 60 forward primers for TCR Vbeta segments and 13 reverse primers for TCR Jbeta segments was used in the multiplex PCR. TCRdb mirrors the immuneACCESS table, restricted to in-frame sequences. Some clones are absent from its copies; in checked studies, under half trace to an unresolved V gene, and the reason for the others is unknown. Recorded for this sample are roughly 170,000 clones; about 78% of them occurred a single time. The ten largest clones take up about 13% of the sample. The sequenced material came from PBMCs. Receptors were obtained from a woman aged 45 to 65 in good health and CMV-seropositive.

The chain is built from TRBV27 and TRBJ2-7; TRBD2 agrees at 13 bases. The CDR3 has 15 amino acids. J gave up 4 bases and V 5 bases, and 5 bases lay outside the gene matches. Germline CDR1 and CDR2: MNHEY and SMNVEV (reference sequence). In nucleotides, the CDR3 is TGTGCCAGCAGTCTACTAGCGGGGGGGCCATACGAGCAGTACTTC. Encoded protein: CASSLLAGGPYEQYF.

The V call is TRBV6-1, the J call TRBJ2-5, with a weak D call TRBD2 (6 bases). This CDR3 has 15 amino acids. Germline values: CDR1 MNHNS, CDR2 SASEGT. CDR3 nucleotide sequence: TGTGCTATGGGGCGGGGTATGATTCGTGGAGAGACCCAGTACTTC. It is translated as CAMGRGMIRGETQYF.

This sequence joins TRBV6-1 and TRBJ2-1; TRBD2 might be the D (5 bases). CDR1 and CDR2 (germline): MNHNS, SASEGT. The length of the CDR3 is 12 residues. V dropped 7 bases and J dropped 12 bases, with 16 bases sitting between them. CDR3 sequence reads: CASTVSEVSQFF. CDR3 DNA: TGTGCCAGCACGGTTTCGGAGGTATCGCAGTTCTTC.

The chain is built from TRBV6-1 and TRBJ2-1; D is ambiguous. Germline values: CDR1 MNHNS, CDR2 SASEGT. V lost 5 bases to trimming and J lost 10 bases, with 12 bases between them. The CDR3 sequence is 12 residues long. The CDR3 here is CASSYLVGEQFF. CDR3 coding DNA: TGTGCCAGCAGTTATCTGGTCGGGGAGCAGTTCTTC.

Regarding this clone: This sample also contains other DNA sequences that code for the same CDR3. The V gene is TRBV6-5, the J gene TRBJ2-7, with D unresolved. V shed 4 bases and J shed 2 bases, with 12 bases lying between them. Germline CDR1 and CDR2: MNHEY and SVGAGI. The CDR3 runs to 14 residues. Here the CDR3 DNA reads TGTGCCAGCAGTTCTCTGACTTCCCCCTACGAGCAGTACTTC. It translates to CASSSLTSPYEQYF.

V usage is TRBV29-1 and J usage is TRBJ2-3; no firm D call. Trimming took 7 bases from V and 0 from J, leaving 8 bases between them. CDR3 length: 12 amino acids. The germline CDR1 and CDR2 sequences are SQVTM and ANQGSEA. Here the CDR3 DNA reads TGCAGCGACAGTACTAGCACAGATACGCAGTATTTT. Its translation is CSDSTSTDTQYF.

The CDR3 protein is CSVERRGTGELFF. The CDR3 region has the DNA TGCAGCGTTGAACGACGGGGCACCGGGGAGCTGTTTTTT. J is TRBJ2-2 and V is TRBV29-1; possible D gene TRBD2, 5 bases. Germline lookup yields CDR1 SQVTM and CDR2 ANQGSEA. Trimming shortened V by 2 bases and J by 4 bases, and 8 bases separated the two germline ends. The CDR3 loop spans 13 amino acids.

V is TRBV6-5 and J is TRBJ1-1; possibly TRBD1 for D (5 bases). The V gene's germline CDR1 is MNHEY and CDR2 SVGAGI. This CDR3 spans 13 amino acids. V dropped 6 bases and J dropped 2 bases, with 10 bases sitting between them. The CDR3 DNA reads as TGTGCCAGCAGGAGGGACTTTAACACTGAAGCTTTCTTT. It specifies CASRRDFNTEAFF.

This clone was recorded many times. The chain couples TRBV4-2 to TRBJ1-1; D uncertain. The germline V gene has CDR1 LGHNA and CDR2 YNFKEQ. The CDR3 is 13 amino acids. Trimming removed 3 bases at V and 3 bases at J, with 8 bases between. The CDR3, as DNA: TGTGCCAGCAGCCAGCAGGTGGACACTGAAGCTTTCTTT. Protein sequence: CASSQQVDTEAFF.